This is a list of T cell receptor beta chains from one sample in a study of blood T cells in healthy people across ages. TCRdb re-called the 5' RACE reads through MiXCR, storing one row per CDR3 protein. The profile shows about 970,000 distinct CDR3 sequences, roughly half of them singletons. The material sequenced was blood. Receptors originate from a woman aged 55-69 years in good health. The CDR3 runs from the conserved cysteine through the conserved F or W. D genes are given only for firm matches. The listing skips clone size in some rows; elsewhere it reads once, few, many or a size class.

TRBD2	few	TRBV20-1	TRBJ2-1	TGCAGTGGGGAGCGGGAGAATGGGAATGAGCAGTTCTTC	CSGERENGNEQFF
TRBD1	-	TRBV11-2	TRBJ2-7	TGTGCCAGCAGCCAGGCAGGGGGCGCAGGCTACGAGCAGTACTTC	CASSQAGGAGYEQYF
TRBD2	-	TRBV18	TRBJ2-3	TGTGCCAGCGGAGGGACTAGCGGGAGCACAGATACGCAGTATTTT	CASGGTSGSTDTQYF
-	few	TRBV27	TRBJ2-7	TGTGCCAGCAGTTTGCTGAAGACGTCCCACGAGCAGTACTTC	CASSLLKTSHEQYF
-	-	TRBV7-2	TRBJ2-2	TGTGCCAGCAGCTTGGAACTACGGGACCAAAGGGCCGGGGAGCTGTTTTTT	CASSLELRDQRAGELFF
-	-	TRBV20-1	TRBJ2-1	TGCAGTGCCACAAATCGCGAGCGGGCGTCCTACAATGAGCAGTTCTTC	CSATNRERASYNEQFF
-	-	TRBV7-2	TRBJ2-7	TGTGCCAGCAGCTTAAACTTGTGGGGGACCCAAAGGTGGAAGGAATACGAGCAGTACTTC	CASSLNLWGTQRWKEYEQYF
-	many	TRBV29-1	TRBJ2-6	TGCAGCGTTGGGGTCTCTGGGGCCAACGTCCTGACTTTC	CSVGVSGANVLTF
-	few	TRBV7-3	TRBJ2-7	TGTGCCAGCAGCCTCCATTCAGGCTACGAGCAGTACTTC	CASSLHSGYEQYF
TRBD1	-	TRBV12-3/TRBV12-4	TRBJ2-5	TGTGCCAGCACTCAGGCCGGGACAGGGGACGAGACCCAGTACTTC	CASTQAGTGDETQYF
TRBD1	-	TRBV20-1	TRBJ2-5	TGCAGTGCTGGAGATGGACAGGGAAGGACCCAGTACTTC	CSAGDGQGRTQYF
-	-	TRBV12-3/TRBV12-4	TRBJ1-4	TGTGCCAGCAGTCTAAAGGCGGGTAATGAAAAACTGTTTTTT	CASSLKAGNEKLFF
TRBD2	-	TRBV25-1	TRBJ2-7	TGTGCCAGCAGTGACCGAAGGACTAGCGGGAGGTACGAGCAGTACTTC	CASSDRRTSGRYEQYF
-	few	TRBV6-5	TRBJ1-1	TGTGCCAGCAGTTACGATGCAGGATCGGTGAACACTGAAGCTTTCTTT	CASSYDAGSVNTEAFF
-	-	TRBV7-9	TRBJ1-2	TGTGCCAGCAGCTTAACCGACTATTCGGTCACCTTC	CASSLTDYSVTF
-	-	TRBV21-1	TRBJ1-5	TGTGCCAGCAGCTCCGTCCCACTTTGGGGCAATCAGCCCCAGCATTTT	CASSSVPLWGNQPQHF
-	-	TRBV5-4	TRBJ2-7	TGTGCCAGCAGCTTCCGAGGGGGTGTAAACGAGCAGTACTTC	CASSFRGGVNEQYF
TRBD1	-	TRBV4-1	TRBJ2-7	TGCGCCAGCAGTCAGCAGAAGGGGGCGGTCTACGAGCAGTACTTC	CASSQQKGAVYEQYF
TRBD2	once	TRBV2	TRBJ2-1	TGTGCCAGCAGTATTGGGTTGGGGACTAGACGGACCTATGGGCAGTTCTTC	CASSIGLGTRRTYGQFF
TRBD2	-	TRBV7-7	TRBJ2-5	TGTGCCAGCAGCCCCGGGACTAGCGGGAGATCGAGAGAGACCCAGTACTTC	CASSPGTSGRSRETQYF
-	-	TRBV7-2	TRBJ2-1	TGTGCCAGCAGCTTTAGACTCGGCGGACAGTTCTTC	CASSFRLGGQFF
TRBD1	-	TRBV3-1	TRBJ1-1	TGTGCCAGCAGCCAAGTCCGGACAGGGAGGAGTAGCACTGAAGCTTTCTTT	CASSQVRTGRSSTEAFF
TRBD2	-	TRBV20-1	TRBJ2-3	TGCAGTGCTAGAGATCCGCGGGAGGGGGTGGATACGCAGTATTTT	CSARDPREGVDTQYF
-	few	TRBV20-1	TRBJ2-1	TGCAGTGCTAGCGGGAGTAGGAATGAGCAGTTCTTC	CSASGSRNEQFF
-	-	TRBV5-5	TRBJ2-1	TGTGCCAGCAGCTCCACCCTTAGCGTCTGGATGACCAGAAATGAGCAGTTCTTC	CASSSTLSVWMTRNEQFF
-	many	TRBV29-1	TRBJ2-7	TGCAGCGTTGCCGAGGAAACCTACGAGCAGTACTTC	CSVAEETYEQYF
-	-	TRBV20-1	TRBJ2-7	TGCAGTGCTAAAGACCGCCCTATGGGGGAGCAGTACTTC	CSAKDRPMGEQYF
-	few	TRBV29-1	TRBJ2-7	TGCAGCGCTTTGAGGGGAGGTAACGAGCAGTACTTC	CSALRGGNEQYF
-	-	TRBV11-2	TRBJ2-7	TGTGCCAGCAGCTTATCCGGGAACGGAGAGCAGTACTTC	CASSLSGNGEQYF
TRBD2	-	TRBV6-6	TRBJ2-3	TGTGCCAGCAGTTACGAGTGGGAGGGCCCTCGAGCAGATACGCAGTATTTT	CASSYEWEGPRADTQYF
TRBD1	few	TRBV28	TRBJ2-5	TGTGCCAGCAGCTCGGGACAGGGGGGTTGGGAGACCCAGTACTTC	CASSSGQGGWETQYF
TRBD1	many	TRBV5-1	TRBJ2-7	TGCGCCAGCAGTAGCTCAGGGGGCTCCTACGAGCAGTACTTC	CASSSSGGSYEQYF
TRBD1	-	TRBV28	TRBJ2-7	TGTGCCAGCAGTCGCCGGGACAGGGATTCCTACGAGCAGTACTTC	CASSRRDRDSYEQYF
TRBD2	once	TRBV6-2/TRBV6-3	TRBJ2-3	TGTGCCAGCAGTTATAGCGGGAGTAGTCCAGATACGCAGTATTTT	CASSYSGSSPDTQYF
-	-	TRBV28	TRBJ2-1	TGTGCCAGCAGTTTACTGGACGGGATTCTCAATGAGCAGTTCTTC	CASSLLDGILNEQFF
-	-	TRBV12-3/TRBV12-4	TRBJ2-1	TGTGCCAGCACCATTTCCCAGTACAATGAGCAGTTCTTC	CASTISQYNEQFF
-	few	TRBV12-3/TRBV12-4	TRBJ1-2	TGTGCCAGCAGGGCGTCCGAGGGGGGAGTGGGCTACACCTTC	CASRASEGGVGYTF
-	-	TRBV3-1	TRBJ2-5	TGTGCCAGCAGCCAAGTACCAAACCTCCAGCCCAGCGGAGAACTCATGGAGACCCAGTACTTC	CASSQVPNLQPSGELMETQYF
TRBD1	-	TRBV7-9	TRBJ2-7	TGTGCCAGCAGCCCTCGGGGACAGACCTACGAGCAGTACTTC	CASSPRGQTYEQYF
-	-	TRBV7-2	TRBJ2-3	TGTGCCAGCACTATAGGTCAAGCCCGCACAGATACGCAGTATTTT	CASTIGQARTDTQYF
-	few	TRBV7-2	TRBJ1-2	TGTGCCAGCAGCATCTACAGGGACGGCTACACCTTC	CASSIYRDGYTF
-	-	TRBV12-3/TRBV12-4	TRBJ1-3	TGTGCCAGCAGTTTGCCTCGACTGCACTCTGGAAACACCATATATTTT	CASSLPRLHSGNTIYF
TRBD1	few	TRBV12-3/TRBV12-4	TRBJ1-4	TGTGCCAGCAGTTTAGGGACGGGACAGGGGGCAACTAATGAAAAACTGTTTTTT	CASSLGTGQGATNEKLFF
-	-	TRBV12-3/TRBV12-4	TRBJ2-4	TGTGCCAGCAGTTCGAGCTTCTACGAGGAGTACTTC	CASSSSFYEEYF